This passage covers 11 T cell receptor beta chains from one sample sequenced in a study of cytomegalovirus exposure and HLA in healthy donors. PCR used 60 Vbeta primers and 13 Jbeta primers. The protocol was immunoSEQ multiplex PCR, while the TCRdb copy is restricted to in-frame clones and leaves out a portion. The sample lists about 140,000 clones, roughly three quarters seen once, with roughly 1.6% in the top ten. The specimen sequenced was PBMCs. The source is a woman aged 40 to 50 in good health and CMV-seronegative.

The chain is built from TRBV7-6 and TRBJ1-1; 7 nucleotides line up with TRBD1. Germline CDR1 reads SGHVS; CDR2 reads FNYEAQ. CDR3 size: 14 residues. Trimming removed 5 bases from V and 5 bases from J; junction bases left unmatched: 8. The CDR3 reads CASSIRQGETEAFF. CDR3 DNA: TGTGCCAGCAGCATCAGACAGGGAGAGACTGAAGCTTTCTTT.

CDR3 sequence (DNA): TGTGCCTGGAGAGGGACAGGGTACTCTGGAAACACCATATATTTT. Its protein product is CAWRGTGYSGNTIYF. The chain links TRBV30 to TRBJ1-3; 9 nucleotides match TRBD1. CDR1 and CDR2 from the germline V gene are GTSNPN and SVGIG (reference sequence). The length of the CDR3 is 15 residues. V shed 3 bases, J shed 0 bases, and the junction held 3 bases outside the gene matches.

V is TRBV27 and J is TRBJ2-2; D is uncertain. V lost 8 bases and J 7 bases, leaving 14 bases between the germline ends. The CDR3 has 13 amino acids. Germline V lookup: CDR1 MNHEY, CDR2 SMNVEV (reference sequence). The CDR3: CASDRSTGGELFF. CDR3 sequence (DNA): TGTGCCAGCGATCGGTCAACGGGCGGGGAGCTGTTTTTT.

J is TRBJ2-2 and V is TRBV5-1, with a tentative D call TRBD1 (8 bases). CDR3 size: 15 residues. CDR1 and CDR2 from the germline V gene are SGHRS and YFSETQ. Trimming stripped 4 bases from V and 7 bases from J, with 17 bases between. The CDR3 region has the DNA TGCGCCAGCAGCCCACAGGACAGGGAGGGCGGGGAGCTGTTTTTT. It translates to CASSPQDREGGELFF. Full variable domain (outside the CDR3, taken from reference TRBV5-1 and TRBJ2-2): KAGVTQTPRYLIKTRGQQVTLSCSPISGHRSVSWYQQTPGQGLQFLFEYFSETQRNKGNFPGRFSGRQFSNSRSEMNVSTLELGDSALYLCASSPQDREGGELFFGEGSRLTVL.

This chain uses TRBV7-9 with TRBJ1-1, with 9 positions matching TRBD1. Germline CDR1 is SEHNR and CDR2 is FQNEAQ (reference sequence). The trim removed 1 base at V and 0 bases at J, leaving 3 bases unmatched. This CDR3 region has 16 residues. This CDR3 is CASSLGDRDVNTEAFF. CDR3 bases: TGTGCCAGCAGCTTAGGGGACAGGGACGTGAACACTGAAGCTTTCTTT. Full variable domain (rest looked up from reference TRBV7-9 and TRBJ1-1): DTGVSQNPRHKITKRGQNVTFRCDPISEHNRLYWYRQTLGQGPEFLTYFQNEAQLEKSRLLSDRFSAERPKGSFSTLEIQRTEQGDSAMYLCASSLGDRDVNTEAFFGQGTRLTVV.

The gene calls are TRBV4-2 and TRBJ1-5; D is perhaps TRBD1 (5 bases). This CDR3 spans 15 amino acids. The germline V gene encodes CDR1 LGHNA and CDR2 YNFKEQ. V lost 1 base and J lost 4, with 11 bases in between. DNA of the CDR3: TGTGCCAGCAGCCAAGTGTCGGGGGAAAATCAGCCCCAGCATTTT. It specifies CASSQVSGENQPQHF.

This chain uses TRBV19 with TRBJ1-2; TRBD1 aligns across 7 bases. The germline CDR1 and CDR2 sequences are LNHDA and SQIVND (reference sequence). With 1 base clipped from V and 6 bases from J, the junction kept 8 bases outside the gene matches. CDR3 length: 15 residues. The DNA of the CDR3 is TGTGCCAGTAGTATAGGGACGCAGGGGGGAAATGGCTACACCTTC. It specifies CASSIGTQGGNGYTF.

The rearrangement links TRBV19 to TRBJ2-1; D unresolved. Trimming cost V 4 bases and J 5 bases, with 9 bases left between them. Germline CDR1 LNHDA, CDR2 SQIVND (reference sequence). This CDR3 contains 13 residues. CDR3 in DNA: TGTGCCAGTAGTACCTTTAATGACAATGAGCAGTTCTTC. Translation gives CASSTFNDNEQFF.

The chain joins TRBV7-6 to TRBJ2-7, with D possibly matching TRBD2 (6 bases). There are 15 residues in the CDR3. Between the trimmed V and J ends, which lost 5 bases and 3 bases, there was a span of 17 bases. From germline, CDR1 is SGHVS and CDR2 FNYEAQ. The CDR3 loop reads CASSASLTSYYEQYF. In DNA form, the CDR3 reads TGTGCCAGCAGCGCGTCCCTGACTAGTTACTACGAGCAGTACTTC.

On this clone itself: This sample also contains other DNA sequences that code for the same CDR3. CDR3 loop: CASSEGTYGYTF. In DNA form, the CDR3 reads TGTGCCAGCAGTGAAGGGACATACGGCTACACCTTC. The rearrangement links TRBV2 to TRBJ1-2; weak D call: TRBD1 (5 bases). This CDR3 comprises 12 residues. Germline loops: CDR1 SNHLY, CDR2 FYNNEI. Trimming cost V 1 base and J 8 bases, with 8 bases left between them.

J is TRBJ2-7 and V is TRBV5-1, with a tentative D call TRBD2 (7 bases). CDR1 SGHRS and CDR2 YFSETQ come from the germline V gene. Between the trimmed V and J ends, which lost 4 bases and 2 bases, there was a span of 19 bases. The CDR3 runs to 16 residues. The CDR3 region has the DNA TGCGCCAGCAGCGACGGGGGAACAGGGAGGGCCTACGAGCAGTACTTC. Protein product: CASSDGGTGRAYEQYF.